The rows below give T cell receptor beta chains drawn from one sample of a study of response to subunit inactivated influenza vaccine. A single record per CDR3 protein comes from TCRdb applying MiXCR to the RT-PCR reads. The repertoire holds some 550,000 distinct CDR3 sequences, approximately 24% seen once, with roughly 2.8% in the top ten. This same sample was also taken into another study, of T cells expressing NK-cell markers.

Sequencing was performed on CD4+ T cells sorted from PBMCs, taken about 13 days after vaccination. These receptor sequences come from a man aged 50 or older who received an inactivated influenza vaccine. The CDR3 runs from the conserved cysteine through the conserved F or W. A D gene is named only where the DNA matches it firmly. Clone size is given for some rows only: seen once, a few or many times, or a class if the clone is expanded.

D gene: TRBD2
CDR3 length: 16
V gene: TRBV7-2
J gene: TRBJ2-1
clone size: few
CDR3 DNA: TGTGCCAGCAGCTTAGCGGGTAGCGGGAACCACAATGAGCAGTTCTTC
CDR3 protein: CASSLAGSGNHNEQFF

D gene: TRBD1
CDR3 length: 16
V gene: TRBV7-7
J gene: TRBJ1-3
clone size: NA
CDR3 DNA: TGTGCCAGCAGGCCGGACAGGGAGCGGGAGGGAAACACCATATATTTT
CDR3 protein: CASRPDREREGNTIYF

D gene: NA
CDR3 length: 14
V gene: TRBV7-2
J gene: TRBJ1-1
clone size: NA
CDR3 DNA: TGTGCCAGCAGCACCAGGAATCTGAACACTGAAGCTTTCTTT
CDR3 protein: CASSTRNLNTEAFF

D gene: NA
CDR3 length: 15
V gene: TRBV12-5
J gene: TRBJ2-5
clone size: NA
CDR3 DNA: TGTGCTAGTGGTTTGATATCCGGTGGCCACGAGACCCAGTACTTC
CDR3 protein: CASGLISGGHETQYF

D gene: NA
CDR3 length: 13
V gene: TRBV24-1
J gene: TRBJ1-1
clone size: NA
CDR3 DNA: TGTGCCACAAGTGATGGGGGACGGACTGAAGCTTTCTTT
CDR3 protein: CATSDGGRTEAFF

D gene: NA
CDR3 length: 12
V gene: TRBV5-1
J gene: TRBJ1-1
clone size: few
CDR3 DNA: TGCGCCAGCAGCTTGGTCCAGGGTAGTGCTTTCTTT
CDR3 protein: CASSLVQGSAFF

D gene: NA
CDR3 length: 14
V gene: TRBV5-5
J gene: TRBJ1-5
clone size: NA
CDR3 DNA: TGTGCCAGCAGCTCACGGTACGAATCAGGGCCCCAGCATTTT
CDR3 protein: CASSSRYESGPQHF

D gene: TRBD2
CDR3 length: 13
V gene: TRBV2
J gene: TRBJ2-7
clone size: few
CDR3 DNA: TGTGCCAGCAGGATCGTCGGGAGGACCGAGCAGTACTTC
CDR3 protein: CASRIVGRTEQYF

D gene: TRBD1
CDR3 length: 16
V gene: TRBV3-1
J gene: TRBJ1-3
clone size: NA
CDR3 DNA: TGTGCCAGCAGCCAAACGGACAGGGGGCAGAGAAACACCATATATTTT
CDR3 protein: CASSQTDRGQRNTIYF

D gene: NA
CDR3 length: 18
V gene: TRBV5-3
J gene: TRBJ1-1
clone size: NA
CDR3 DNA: TGTGCCAGAAGCTTAAGAGTGGAGGACAGAGGATGGAGGACTGAAGCTTTCTTT
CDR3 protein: CARSLRVEDRGWRTEAFF